The 21 T cell receptor beta chains given below trace back to one sample, sequenced in a study of response to subunit inactivated influenza vaccine. TCRdb re-called the RT-PCR reads with MiXCR, one entry per CDR3 protein. The sample records approximately 290,000 distinct CDR3 sequences, 20% to 25% being singletons. The material was PBMCs from blood, obtained less than 22 months after vaccination. Every receptor here comes from a man aged 50 to 69 who received an inactivated influenza vaccine.

A remark on this clonotype: A much larger clone is a single base away; this may be a read error. The chain has TRBV20-1 and TRBJ2-7; 10 bases are shared with TRBD1. This CDR3 comprises 14 residues. Germline values: CDR1 DFQATT, CDR2 SNEGSKA (reference sequence). DNA for the CDR3: TGCAGTGCTAGAAGGACAGGGGGAGGATACGAGCAGCACTTC. As protein: CSARRTGGGYEQHF.

This clonotype has at least ten counts. This chain links TRBV7-2 with TRBJ1-6; D is uncertain. This CDR3 spans 12 amino acids. CDR1 and CDR2 (germline): SGHTA, FQGNSA. V was clipped by 2 bases and J by 6 bases, with 2 bases between them. The CDR3 sequence is CASSLSNSPLHF. CDR3 DNA: TGTGCCAGCAGCTTAAGTAATTCACCCCTCCACTTT. The variable domain in full, with the rest retrieved from reference TRBV7-2 and TRBJ1-6, is GAGVSQSPSNKVTEKGKDVELRCDPISGHTALYWYRQSLGQGLEFLIYFQGNSAPDKSGLPSDRFSAERTGGSVSTLTIQRTQQEDSAVYLCASSLSNSPLHFGNGTRLTVT.

Details on this clonotype: A much larger clonotype is one base distant, so this may be a read error. J is TRBJ2-1 and V is TRBV20-1, with 8 nucleotides matching TRBD2. J was trimmed by 0 bases and V by 5 bases; bases with no gene match: 3. CDR1 and CDR2 (germline): DFQATT, SNEGSKA (reference sequence). This CDR3 region has 14 residues. CDR3: CSAPSGGSYNEQFF. The DNA of the CDR3 is TGCAGTGCTCCAAGCGGGGGCTCCTACAATGAGCAGTTCTTC.

This clonotype has more than one count but fewer than ten. The chain recombines TRBV29-1 with TRBJ2-2; D unresolved. The CDR3 length is 13 residues. V was shortened by 3 bases and J by 2 bases, with 7 bases between the two germline ends. The germline gives CDR1 SQVTM, CDR2 ANQGSEA. The CDR3 DNA follows: TGCAGCGTTGATCTCAGAAACACCGGGGAGCTGTTTTTT. This gives the protein CSVDLRNTGELFF.

This clonotype was picked up a small number of times. The V and J genes are TRBV21-1 and TRBJ1-2; TRBD1, the D gene given by the table, was not confirmed from the DNA. TRBV21-1 is marked as a pseudogene. The length of the CDR3 is 17 residues. The DNA for the CDR3 is TGTGCCAGCAGCCCCCCAAACAGGGTCCGGAAAGACTATGGCTACACCTTC. Its protein product is CASSPPNRVRKDYGYTF.

This chain joins TRBV29-1 and TRBJ1-2; D unclear. Trimming left V 7 bases short and J 4 bases short, with 10 bases between. Germline values: CDR1 SQVTM, CDR2 ANQGSEA. The CDR3 extends over 11 amino acids. This chain's CDR3 is CSAHSAYGYTF. CDR3 DNA: TGCAGCGCCCACTCGGCCTATGGCTACACCTTC. The full variable domain, rest sourced from reference TRBV29-1 and TRBJ1-2, is SAVISQKPSRDICQRGTSLTIQCQVDSQVTMMFWYRQQPGQSLTLIATANQGSEATYESGFVIDKFPISRPNLTFSTLTVSNMSPEDSSIYLCSAHSAYGYTFGSGTRLTVV.

This clonotype came up a few times. The chain couples TRBV6-1 to TRBJ1-4; tentative D call: TRBD1 (6 bases). Trimming removed 6 bases at V and 8 bases at J, with 19 bases between. The CDR3 has 15 amino acids. From germline, CDR1 is MNHNS and CDR2 SASEGT. CDR3 loop: CASRASGTQTEKLFF. The CDR3, as DNA: TGTGCCAGCAGAGCTTCCGGGACACAGACGGAAAAACTGTTTTTT.

This sequence joins TRBV29-1 and TRBJ2-7; no definite D call. The length of the CDR3 is 12 residues. Germline CDR1 SQVTM, CDR2 ANQGSEA. V was trimmed by 2 bases and J by 2 bases, leaving 7 bases between them. CDR3 residues: CSVETTTYEQYF. The DNA for the CDR3 is TGCAGCGTTGAAACCACTACCTACGAGCAGTACTTC.

This clonotype was picked up many times. Here the CDR3 reads CASSLPGSEETQYF. The CDR3 DNA sequence: TGCGCCAGCAGCTTGCCAGGGTCAGAGGAGACCCAGTACTTC. V and J are TRBV5-1 and TRBJ2-5, with D possibly TRBD1 on 5 matching bases. Trimming took off 1 base at V and 5 bases at J, with 12 bases between the two ends. The CDR3 length is 14 residues. Germline V gene lookup returns CDR1 SGHRS and CDR2 YFSETQ.

There are many counts of this clonotype. The chain combines TRBV13 with TRBJ1-2, with 8 bases fitting TRBD1. The CDR3 is made up of 13 amino acids. Germline CDR1 is PRHDT and CDR2 is FYEKMQ (reference sequence). J was trimmed by 6 bases and V by 5 bases; bases with no gene match: 5. CDR3 DNA: TGTGCCAGCAGCCCCCAGGGGGCGGATGGCTACACCTTC. Protein: CASSPQGADGYTF.

The chain carries TRBV19 and TRBJ1-5; weak D call: TRBD1 (5 bases). From germline, CDR1 is LNHDA and CDR2 SQIVND (reference sequence). V was shortened by 8 bases and J by 6 bases, with 17 bases between the two germline ends. The CDR3 is 14 amino acids. The DNA of the CDR3 is TGTGCCAGTTCCCCCCCCAGGGTTGGTCAGCCCCAGCATTTT. Translated, it gives CASSPPRVGQPQHF.

The rearrangement joins TRBV12-3 or TRBV12-4 to TRBJ2-6; D is perhaps TRBD1 (6 bases). Trimming took off 6 bases at V and 4 bases at J, with 10 bases between the two ends. The CDR3 runs 14 residues. In DNA, the CDR3 is TGTGCCAGCAGACTTCAGGGGGGGGCCAACGTCCTGACTTTC. The encoded protein is CASRLQGGANVLTF.

This clonotype was observed a handful of times. This CDR3 reads CASSSRHTVYGYTF. Written as DNA, the CDR3 is TGTGCCAGCAGCTCTCGACACACGGTCTATGGCTACACCTTC. The chain carries TRBV5-6 and TRBJ1-2; no firm D call. The CDR3 runs 14 residues. The V and J ends lost 3 bases and 4 bases respectively, with 13 bases between them. Looked up from germline, CDR1 is SGHDT and CDR2 is YYEEEE.

This clonotype was counted at least ten times. The chain uses TRBV20-1 and TRBJ1-1, with TRBD1 matching over 7 bases. The V gene end was trimmed by 3 bases and the J gene end by 2 bases; junction bases not matched to a gene: 6. This CDR3 contains 14 residues. Germline V gene sequence: CDR1 DFQATT, CDR2 SNEGSKA (reference sequence). CDR3 in DNA: TGCAGTGCTAGTCGACAGGGACCAAACACTGAAGCTTTCTTT. Protein product: CSASRQGPNTEAFF.

This clonotype was seen ten or more times. The chain carries TRBV5-6 and TRBJ1-5, with 7 nucleotides matching TRBD1. The CDR3 runs to 16 residues. After removal of 2 bases from V and 3 bases from J, the junction contained 8 bases not matched to a gene. Looked up from germline, CDR1 is SGHDT and CDR2 is YYEEEE. The DNA for the CDR3 is TGTGCCAGCAGCTTAGGCCTCGGACAGGACAATCAGCCCCAGCATTTT. This sequence encodes CASSLGLGQDNQPQHF.

Comment on this clonotype: Sequence at one end of the junction differs from germline and may be a read error. This chain uses TRBV20-1 with TRBJ1-4; D not certain. This CDR3 region has 14 residues. Germline V CDR1 and CDR2: DFQATT, SNEGSKA (reference sequence). The CDR3 DNA reads TGCAGTGCTAGAGGTCGGCTCATCGGAGAAAAACTGTTGTTT. Translation: CSARGRLIGEKLLF.

The chain carries TRBV3-1 and TRBJ2-7; D is ambiguous. The germline V and J ends were trimmed by 1 base and 7 bases, with 17 bases remaining between them. CDR1 is LGHDT and CDR2 is YNNKEL in the germline V gene (reference sequence). The CDR3 has 15 amino acids. The CDR3 region has the DNA TGTGCCAGCAGCCAAGCCTACAGCCTCCTGGTAGAGCAGTACTTC. Translated: CASSQAYSLLVEQYF.

The table lists this clonotype with a few counts. V and J are TRBV4-1 and TRBJ2-1; D might be TRBD1 (5 bases). V was trimmed by 1 base and J by 8 bases, leaving 12 bases between them. Germline V gene lookup returns CDR1 MGHRA and CDR2 YSYEKL. The CDR3 covers 14 residues. The DNA of the CDR3 is TGCGCCAGCAGCCAAGTGCTTGGGGCCCATGAGCAGTTCTTC. As protein: CASSQVLGAHEQFF.

In its sample, this clonotype was seen a few times. The V call is TRBV28, the J call TRBJ2-3; unclear D gene. The CDR3 extends over 12 amino acids. The germline V and J ends were trimmed by 6 bases and 0 bases, with 4 bases remaining between them. The germline CDR1 and CDR2 sequences are MDHEN and SYDVKM. The CDR3 here is CASRKSTDTQYF. The CDR3 region has the DNA TGTGCCAGCAGAAAAAGCACAGATACGCAGTATTTT.

For the CDR3, the DNA is TGTGCCATCAACGGGGAGGGACAGAATTCACCCCTCCACTTT. Residues: CAINGEGQNSPLHF. This sequence joins TRBV10-3 and TRBJ1-6, with 7 bases matching TRBD1. CDR3 length: 14 residues. The germline V gene encodes CDR1 ENHRY and CDR2 SYGVKD. V lost 7 bases, J lost 7 bases, and 7 bases stayed unmatched.

The chain carries TRBV20-1 and TRBJ1-5; possibly TRBD1 for D (5 bases). The CDR3 is made up of 14 amino acids. Trimming took off 6 bases at V and 2 bases at J, with 14 bases between the two ends. Germline V gene lookup returns CDR1 DFQATT and CDR2 SNEGSKA (reference sequence). CDR3 nucleotide sequence: TGCAGTGCGAGGCAGGGTCCGGGCAATCAGCCCCAGCATTTT. Its translation: CSARQGPGNQPQHF.